This T cell receptor beta chain derives from a study of post-analysis software for immune sequencing data (dated by TCRdb to between 2015 and 2016). In terms of the full investigation: The recorded disease courses included relapsing-remitting, secondary progressive and progressive-relapsing multiple sclerosis, and some patients had no subtype annotation. The patient repertoires were compared against around 11 previously published healthy control repertoires obtained from donors aged roughly 6 to 26 years. A subset of samples was prepared in parallel using single-end sample barcoding, then pooled and co-amplified after Illumina adapter ligation.

To demonstrate the VDJtools post-analysis software, the study profiled TCR beta repertoires from the peripheral blood of around 13 young patients with multiple sclerosis. Multiple sclerosis patients were children and adolescents aged roughly 6 to 16 years. Study-level results and caveats: Several TRBV segments, including TRBV5-6, TRBV5-1 and TRBV20-1, were significantly more frequent in patients than controls. Direct clustering with F measure revealed strong co-clustering of samples prepared in the same batch, which led to a batch-effect correction. The multiple sclerosis patient group was slightly younger than the control group. Multiple sclerosis patients had significantly lower normalized Chao1 diversity than controls, a result that suggests substantial peripheral T-cell clonal expansion.

To prepare the library, PCR was applied. The run used an Illumina HiSeq 2500. Unique molecular identifiers were incorporated into TCR beta cDNA libraries to reduce PCR and sequencing biases. About 0.5 million cDNA molecules were obtained for every 1 to 10 million input T cells, so each molecule roughly corresponded to one T cell. The patient libraries were prepared and sequenced with the same protocol used for the earlier healthy control dataset. Within a given batch, samples were prepared together, multiplexed and sequenced on the same HiSeq lane. As for the original processing: MIGEC handled the raw barcoded reads, throwing out single-read molecular identifier groups before consensus assembly and CDR3 extraction. VDJtools was used for post-analysis of the clonotype tables, and diversity was normalized by down-sampling every dataset to the size of the smallest sample. Repertoire overlap clustering matched CDR3 amino acid but not nucleotide sequences to correct batch-related cross-sample contamination. Using fastp at Q25 and MiXCR, TCRdb reprocessed the public reads and kept productive beta chains. Every entry covers one CDR3 protein and lists the most common genes and DNA from its rows. The V and J calls were determined by TCRdb, not by the authors. This sample is represented by hundreds of thousands of distinct CDR3 sequences; approximately 59% of them were singletons. In total, the top ten clones hold about 11% of the sample.

Its CDR3 holds 14 amino acids, cysteine through phenylalanine. Just CDR3 DNA is preserved here, 42 bases in frame from base 1. The germline V gene sets CDR1 to MNHEY and CDR2 to SVGEGT. The junction shows trimming of 7 bases on V and 11 bases on J, plus 23 bases between the germline ends. Notes on this clonotype: What this receptor recognizes is not known. No quality values exist for individual bases; no much larger clone is one base distant.

The rearrangement combines TRBV6-2 or TRBV6-3 with TRBJ2-5; the D region may be TRBD1 or TRBD2, each matching 5 bases equally. The sample was blood. The sequence was obtained from a girl aged 2-10 years with multiple sclerosis. The CDR3 reads CASTGGTLGATQYF. Here is the DNA: TGTGCCAGCACTGGGGGTACCCTCGGGGCGACGCAGTACTTC.